This T cell receptor beta chain was found in a study of blood T cell repertoires in COVID-19. Looking at the study overall: Acute and convalescent COVID-19 specimens originated in the United States, Italy and Spain.

The repertoire was sequenced with immunoSEQ multiplex PCR; TCRdb's copy has only in-frame clones and lacks some. The repertoire holds some 160,000 clones, with around 90% as singletons. The germline V gene has CDR1 MDHEN and CDR2 SYDVKM. The CDR3 totals 15 residues. V trimming: 2 bases; J trimming: 10 bases; junction bases outside the gene matches: 11. Only one count was recorded for this clone. Those enrolled in Seattle joined during active infection and were followed longitudinally afterward. This clonotype was sampled from a woman aged 80 or older with COVID-19, enrolled during active disease. Material for sequencing was peripheral blood. V usage is TRBV28 and J usage is TRBJ2-1, with TRBD2 matching 7 bases. CDR3 DNA sequence: TGTGCCAGCAGTTTAAGCGGGATTAGCAGCCAAGAGCAGTTCTTC. It encodes CASSLSGISSQEQFF.